The clone carrying this TCR beta chain came up once. The CDR3 sequence is 16 residues long. V trimming: 7 bases; J trimming: 2 bases; junction bases outside the gene matches: 12. Per the germline V gene, CDR1 is SQVTM and CDR2 is ANQGSEA. Here immunoSEQ multiplex PCR was the method, and the copy in TCRdb shows in-frame clones only, minus some. The sample lists hundreds of thousands of clones; roughly 74% were seen once. The sample belongs to a study of shared T cell receptors in the human thymus. These data were also filed under a second study, of human thymus T cells. That work contributes: From resections taken during corrective heart surgery, the thymus tissue was obtained. Use of V and J genes seemed skewed within the thymic and blood repertoires.

The chain uses TRBV29-1 and TRBJ2-1, with TRBD2 matching over 9 bases. The sequence was obtained from a boy in the first two years of life with a congenital heart defect. The sequencing input was thymocytes. CDR3 protein: CSAIDTRLAAYNEQFF. CDR3 nucleotide sequence: TGCAGCGCAATAGACACCAGACTAGCGGCCTACAATGAGCAGTTCTTC.